Each of the 25 T cell receptor beta chains below was sequenced from the same sample in a study of patients and donors after allogeneic stem cell transplantation (dated by TCRdb to about 2020). Library preparation was by RT-PCR. Sequencing was performed on a NextSeq 550. TCRdb handled the public reads itself, with Q25 trimming in fastp and clone calling in MiXCR, and kept productive beta chains. Identical CDR3 protein sequences are pooled into one entry, listed with their most common genes and DNA. In all, the sample holds tens of thousands of distinct CDR3 sequences, and about 44% of those were seen once. The top ten constitute approximately 60% of the sample. Input material: blood, either unsorted or a sorted T cell fraction (not recorded which). Every receptor here comes from a human donor who was either an allogeneic HSCT recipient or a stem cell or donor lymphocyte infusion donor (not recorded which). It is not recorded whose cells these are; they may come from a transplant donor.

The rearrangement joins TRBV12-3 or TRBV12-4 to TRBJ1-5; D is perhaps TRBD1 (6 bases). The length of the CDR3 is 16 residues. V lost 3 bases, J lost 5 bases, and 17 bases lay in between. CDR3 DNA: TGTGCCAGCAGTTTGGCCAGGGGACCCAAGTATCAGCCCCAGCATTTT. Its translation: CASSLARGPKYQPQHF.

There are a few counts of this clonotype. The rearrangement uses TRBV4-1 and TRBJ1-1; D ambiguous. The CDR3 loop spans 17 amino acids. V lost 0 bases to trimming and J lost 1 base, with 15 bases between them. Germline V CDR1 and CDR2: MGHRA, YSYEKL. DNA for the CDR3: TGCGCCAGCAGCCAAGATCCCCTTCGGGAGTCGAACACTGAAGCTTTCTTT. Its protein product is CASSQDPLRESNTEAFF.

The V call is TRBV7-2, the J call TRBJ1-4; 7 nucleotides line up with TRBD1. CDR3 length: 16 residues. The germline CDR1 and CDR2 sequences are SGHTA and FQGNSA. Losses at the gene ends were 4 bases for V and 4 bases for J; bases not matched to a gene: 9. CDR3 sequence (DNA): TGTGCCAGCAGCTCCCGGACAGGCCCCAATAATGAAAAACTGTTTTTT. Amino acid sequence: CASSSRTGPNNEKLFF. Full variable domain (outside the CDR3, taken from reference TRBV7-2 and TRBJ1-4): GAGVSQSPSNKVTEKGKDVELRCDPISGHTALYWYRQSLGQGLEFLIYFQGNSAPDKSGLPSDRFSAERTGGSVSTLTIQRTQQEDSAVYLCASSSRTGPNNEKLFFGSGTQLSVL.

V is TRBV6-6 and J is TRBJ1-5, with D possibly TRBD1 on 5 matching bases. Looked up from germline, CDR1 is MNHNY and CDR2 is SVGAGI (reference sequence). This CDR3 spans 14 amino acids. V shed 6 bases and J shed 3 bases, with 12 bases lying between them. This CDR3 reads CASRPREDNQPQHF. The CDR3 DNA reads TGTGCCAGCAGACCCAGGGAAGACAATCAGCCCCAGCATTTT.

This chain connects TRBV29-1 to TRBJ1-2; no reliable D call. Germline V CDR1 and CDR2: SQVTM, ANQGSEA. V lost 5 bases, J lost 8 bases, and 21 bases lay in between. The CDR3 covers 14 residues. In DNA form, the CDR3 reads TGCAGCGTTCGGTTGACTCTCGCAGCGGGAGGCTACACCTTC. Protein product: CSVRLTLAAGGYTF.

The rearrangement joins TRBV10-2 to TRBJ1-2; 9 nucleotides match TRBD1. V was pared by 2 bases and J by 2 bases, with 3 bases of the junction left unmatched. CDR3 length: 15 residues. Per germline, CDR1 WSHSY and CDR2 SAAADI. CDR3 sequence reads: CASSEPTGGNYGYTF. CDR3 coding DNA: TGCGCCAGCAGTGAGCCGACAGGGGGAAACTATGGCTACACCTTC.

The chain combines TRBV29-1 with TRBJ1-1; perhaps TRBD1 as D (5 bases). The germline gives CDR1 SQVTM, CDR2 ANQGSEA. The V gene lost 5 bases and the J gene lost 2 bases, with 9 bases spanning the gap. The CDR3 contains 12 residues. The CDR3 bases are TGCAGCGTTATGGGACCAAACACTGAAGCTTTCTTT. Its translation is CSVMGPNTEAFF.

This clonotype was counted a few times. The chain employs TRBV12-3 or TRBV12-4 and TRBJ1-6; possibly TRBD1 for D (6 bases). V was cut by 6 bases and J by 4 bases, with 16 bases left in between. CDR3 length: 16 amino acids. In DNA, the CDR3 is TGTGCCAGCAGAACGAACAGGGACGGTTATAATTCACCCCTCCACTTT. Translating gives CASRTNRDGYNSPLHF.

This clonotype turned up a few times. This chain connects TRBV2 to TRBJ1-2, with D unclear. The CDR3 is 11 amino acids. Germline CDR1 SNHLY, CDR2 FYNNEI. V was shortened by 10 bases and J by 7 bases, with 13 bases between the two germline ends. CDR3 nucleotides: TGTGCCACCTCTCCTTCGGCTGGCTACACCTTC. Amino acid sequence: CATSPSAGYTF. Looking up the rest from reference TRBV2 and TRBJ1-2 gives the full variable domain: EPEVTQTPSHQVTQMGQEVILRCVPISNHLYFYWYRQILGQKVEFLVSFYNNEISEKSEIFDDQFSVERPDGSNFTLKIRSTKLEDSAMYFCATSPSAGYTFGSGTRLTVV.

This clonotype showed up just a few times. A read error may produce the germline difference seen at one junction end. The chain carries TRBV24-1 and TRBJ1-1; no clear D gene. CDR3 length: 14 amino acids. Germline CDR1 reads KGHDR; CDR2 reads SFDVKD. The chain's CDR3 is CGTSDGLANTEAFF. CDR3 sequence (DNA): TGTGGCACCAGTGATGGTTTAGCTAACACTGAAGCTTTCTTT.

The chain is built from TRBV6-2 or TRBV6-3 and TRBJ1-5; the D gene is possibly TRBD1 (6 bases). V was clipped by 8 bases and J by 3 bases, with 17 bases between them. CDR1 is MNHEY and CDR2 is SVGEGT in the germline V gene. The CDR3 runs 15 residues. In DNA, the CDR3 is TGTGCCAGCCGCGACAGGCAAACCGACAATCAGCCCCAGCATTTT. The encoded protein is CASRDRQTDNQPQHF.

This clonotype occurred a few times. The chain links TRBV7-9 to TRBJ1-1; tentative D call: TRBD1 (5 bases). The CDR3 is made up of 16 amino acids. Looked up from germline, CDR1 is SEHNR and CDR2 is FQNEAQ (reference sequence). Trimming removed 9 bases from V and 5 bases from J, with 25 bases in between. The CDR3 here is CARNHRQGHQRTEAFF. The CDR3 DNA follows: TGTGCCAGAAATCATCGCCAGGGTCATCAGAGGACTGAAGCTTTCTTT.

This clonotype was counted only a few times. The genes are TRBV4-3 and TRBJ1-1; 9 bases line up with TRBD1. The CDR3 is made up of 15 amino acids. Germline values: CDR1 LGHNA, CDR2 YSLEER. V trimming: 3 bases; J trimming: 9 bases; junction bases outside the gene matches: 11. The CDR3 bases are TGCGCCAGCAGCCAGGAATACCGGGACAGGGCTCAAGCTTTCTTT. Its protein product is CASSQEYRDRAQAFF.

This clonotype showed up just a few times. Relative to the germline gene, one junction end is altered; a read error may explain this. The chain combines TRBV7-7 with TRBJ1-3; D ambiguous. Per the germline V gene, CDR1 is SSHAT and CDR2 is FNYEAQ (reference sequence). The CDR3 consists of 15 residues. The CDR3 loop is CASSLDGTSGNTIYF. DNA of the CDR3: TGTGCTAGCAGCTTGGACGGTACCTCTGGAAACACCATATATTTT.

The CDR3 sequence: CASSLNSIRGNSPLHF. CDR3 DNA sequence: TGCGCCAGCAGCTTAAATTCCATCAGGGGTAATTCACCCCTCCACTTT. The chain employs TRBV5-1 and TRBJ1-6; maybe TRBD1 (6 bases). Trimming took 2 bases from V and 6 from J, leaving 15 bases between them. CDR3 length: 16 amino acids. Germline V lookup: CDR1 SGHRS, CDR2 YFSETQ. Variable domain in full (rest from reference TRBV5-1 and TRBJ1-6): KAGVTQTPRYLIKTRGQQVTLSCSPISGHRSVSWYQQTPGQGLQFLFEYFSETQRNKGNFPGRFSGRQFSNSRSEMNVSTLELGDSALYLCASSLNSIRGNSPLHFGNGTRLTVT.

This clonotype has more than one count but fewer than ten. The chain joins TRBV6-5 to TRBJ1-1; tentative D call: TRBD1 (6 bases). The CDR3 has 15 amino acids. Germline lookup yields CDR1 MNHEY and CDR2 SVGAGI. V gave up 5 bases and J gave up 1 base, with 14 bases separating them. The CDR3 spells CASSLSATGNTEAFF. The CDR3 nucleotides are TGTGCCAGCAGTCTTAGTGCGACAGGGAACACTGAAGCTTTCTTT.

The J gene is TRBJ2-7, the V gene TRBV20-1; 12 bases match TRBD1. CDR3 length equals 13 residues. The germline V gene encodes CDR1 DFQATT and CDR2 SNEGSKA (reference sequence). Trimming at V came to 6 bases and at J to 5 bases, leaving 5 bases not matched to a gene. CDR3 sequence (DNA): TGCAGTGCCACCGGGACAGGGGGCAACGAGCAGTACTTC. Amino acid sequence: CSATGTGGNEQYF.

In its sample, this clonotype was seen a few times. The chain recombines TRBV9 with TRBJ1-2, with TRBD1 as a possible D gene (5 bases). V was clipped by 7 bases and J by 7 bases, with 14 bases between them. Germline CDR1 is SGDLS and CDR2 is YYNGEE. CDR3 length: 12 residues. CDR3 loop: CASGRGEGGYTF. CDR3 bases: TGTGCCAGCGGAAGGGGTGAGGGTGGCTACACCTTC.

J is TRBJ1-5 and V is TRBV11-2; a possible D gene is TRBD1 (5 bases). Germline V gives CDR1 SGHAT, CDR2 FQNNGV. The CDR3 covers 14 residues. V dropped 4 bases and J dropped 7 bases, with 14 bases sitting between them. CDR3 sequence (DNA): TGTGCCAGCAGCTGGAAGAACGGGGGGCAGCCCCAGCATTTT. It encodes CASSWKNGGQPQHF.

The chain links TRBV18 to TRBJ2-7; 7 bases align to TRBD1. This CDR3 has 15 residues. Per germline, CDR1 KGHSH and CDR2 LQKENI. V lost 0 bases to trimming and J lost 9 bases; unmatched junction nucleotides: 11. Here the CDR3 DNA reads TGTGCCAGCTCACCACCCGGGACAGAAGGTTTGGGGCAGTACTTC. This sequence encodes CASSPPGTEGLGQYF.

This chain links TRBV7-3 with TRBJ1-1; D is ambiguous. The CDR3 extends over 13 amino acids. Trimming stripped 6 bases from V and 1 base from J, with 9 bases between. Germline CDR1 SGHTA, CDR2 FQGTGA. The CDR3 region is CASRTQENTEAFF. CDR3 nucleotides: TGTGCCAGCAGGACGCAGGAGAACACTGAAGCTTTCTTT.

This clonotype showed up just a few times. The chain joins TRBV10-3 to TRBJ1-3, with D possibly being TRBD1 (5 bases). This CDR3 region has 14 residues. Trimming removed 6 bases from V and 3 bases from J, with 12 bases in between. Germline V gene sequence: CDR1 ENHRY, CDR2 SYGVKD. The CDR3 DNA sequence: TGTGCCATCAGCCGAGAGGGGTATGGAAACACCATATATTTT. Amino acids: CAISREGYGNTIYF.

The J gene is TRBJ1-4, the V gene TRBV28; D unresolved. CDR1 MDHEN and CDR2 SYDVKM come from the germline V gene. The germline V and J ends were trimmed by 4 bases and 10 bases, with 10 bases remaining between them. CDR3 length: 12 amino acids. CDR3 sequence: CASSWVAGKLFF. The CDR3 DNA is TGTGCCAGCAGTTGGGTAGCCGGAAAACTGTTTTTT.

This clonotype was detected only once. The chain uses TRBV20-1 and TRBJ2-7, with D hard to call. Between the trimmed V and J ends, which lost 2 bases and 3 bases, there was a span of 5 bases. The CDR3 covers 11 residues. Germline CDR1 DFQATT, CDR2 SNEGSKA (reference sequence). CDR3 DNA: TGCAGTGCTAGATTTGACTACGAGCAGTACTTC. This sequence encodes CSARFDYEQYF.

The chain links TRBV27 to TRBJ1-4; maybe TRBD1 (6 bases). Germline V CDR1 and CDR2: MNHEY, SMNVEV (reference sequence). The CDR3 is 15 residues long. V was trimmed by 5 bases and J by 8 bases, leaving 18 bases between them. In DNA, the CDR3 is TGTGCCAGCAGTGCCCGGGGGGGGCCCAGGGAAAAACTGTTTTTT. The encoded protein is CASSARGGPREKLFF.